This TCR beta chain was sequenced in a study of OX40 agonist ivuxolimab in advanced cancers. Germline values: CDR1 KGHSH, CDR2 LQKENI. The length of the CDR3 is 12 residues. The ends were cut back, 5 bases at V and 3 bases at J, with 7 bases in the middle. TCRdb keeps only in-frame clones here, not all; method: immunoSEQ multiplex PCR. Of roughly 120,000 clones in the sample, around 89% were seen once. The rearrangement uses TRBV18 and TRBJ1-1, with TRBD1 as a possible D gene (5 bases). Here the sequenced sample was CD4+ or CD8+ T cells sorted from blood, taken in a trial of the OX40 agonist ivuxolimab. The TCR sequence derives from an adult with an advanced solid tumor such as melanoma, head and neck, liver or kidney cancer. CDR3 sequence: CASSSRDTEAFF. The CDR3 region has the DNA TGTGCCAGCTCAAGCAGGGACACTGAAGCTTTCTTT.